Below, 5 T cell receptor beta chains from the same sample are listed, as sequenced in a study of T-cell memory formation after mild COVID-19. TCRdb itself ran the 5' RACE reads through MiXCR, one entry per CDR3 protein. This table holds 550,000 to 650,000 distinct CDR3 sequences, approximately 15% found once. The specimen sequenced was PBMCs or a T cell subset sorted from them (not recorded which). The origin of the receptors is an adult woman who had mild COVID-19 (a few samples of this study predate the infection). Cell type and time point are not known.

V gene TRBV6-6 combines with J gene TRBJ2-7; tentatively, D is TRBD2 (5 bases). Deletions cut 6 bases from V and 6 bases from J, with 9 bases between. Germline CDR1 MNHNY, CDR2 SVGAGI (reference sequence). CDR3 size: 11 residues. CDR3 loop: CASSWGAEQYF. The CDR3 nucleotides are TGTGCCAGCAGCTGGGGAGCCGAGCAGTACTTC.

This clonotype was seen repeatedly, ten times or more. The rearrangement joins TRBV7-2 to TRBJ2-1, with TRBD2 identical over 8 bases. Per the germline V gene, CDR1 is SGHTA and CDR2 is FQGNSA. J gave up 9 bases and V 5 bases, and 3 bases lay outside the gene matches. The CDR3 sequence is 12 residues long. The CDR3 sequence is CASSRRGGEQFF. CDR3 sequence (DNA): TGTGCCAGCAGCCGTCGGGGGGGTGAGCAGTTCTTC.

The chain carries TRBV9 and TRBJ2-4; TRBD1 is a possible D gene (5 bases). Trimming removed 0 bases from V and 7 bases from J, with 8 bases in between. The CDR3 runs to 13 residues. CDR1 is SGDLS and CDR2 is YYNGEE in the germline V gene. This CDR3 is CASSVDPGNIQYF. Here the CDR3 DNA reads TGTGCCAGCAGCGTAGACCCAGGGAACATTCAGTACTTC.

V is TRBV7-9 and J is TRBJ1-5; 9 bases fit TRBD1. The CDR3 runs 15 residues. After removal of 3 bases from V and 7 bases from J, the junction contained 7 bases not matched to a gene. Per germline, CDR1 SEHNR and CDR2 FQNEAQ (reference sequence). The CDR3 nucleotides are TGTGCCAGCAGCTTTACAGGGGGCGCGGAACAGCCCCAGCATTTT. It is translated as CASSFTGGAEQPQHF.

This clonotype appeared a single time. This chain uses TRBV6-1 with TRBJ2-7; 8 bases agree with TRBD1. CDR1 and CDR2 from the germline V gene are MNHNS and SASEGT. This CDR3 is 15 amino acids long. V shed 7 bases and J 4 bases; nucleotides not matched to a gene: 12. In DNA form, the CDR3 reads TGTGCCAGCAAGGAGCTGTCAGGGGGCAATTACGAGCAGTACTTC. It codes for CASKELSGGNYEQYF.